This paragraph covers one TCR beta chain sequence. Its antigen is not identified. Germline values: CDR1 SGHNT, CDR2 YYREEE (reference sequence). V shed 2 bases and J 8 bases; nucleotides not matched to a gene: 12. CDR3 length: 15 residues. Assay execution proceeded at the deep level. DNA at 200 ng, tens of thousands of T cell genomes, went into sorted-subset replicate PCRs. Clones were sequenced by immunoSEQ multiplex PCR, and TCRdb holds only the in-frame ones, with some missing. Of around 2.1 million clones listed, roughly 91% are singletons. CD45RO-negative, CCR7-selected cells formed the naive CD8 fraction, which excluded terminally differentiated effector memory CD45RA+ cells. The sample is drawn from a study of shared clonotypes between healthy human individuals. Study observations and caveats: Sequencing depth was expected to influence donor clonotype sharing. In the sorted subsets, rarefaction showed sequencing was incomplete despite large depth.

The sample consisted of naive CD8+ T cells from PBMCs. The clonotype was recovered from a man aged 18-30 years in good health. Some clones in this sample may be carry-over from other donors' samples. The chain joins TRBV5-4 to TRBJ1-2; TRBD1 agrees at 7 bases. The CDR3 DNA follows: TGTGCCAGCAGCTTAGGCCCCGGACAGGCCAGGGGCTACACCTTC. Residues: CASSLGPGQARGYTF.